This T cell receptor beta chain is drawn from a study of shared clonotypes between healthy human individuals. Background on the study: Each donor's CD8 memory used one plate, CD8 naive two, each CD4 subset three. Study-level results: Donor scarcity curtailed the genetic and exposure-history diversity represented herein. Expectations were that clonotype sharing among donors would be affected by sequencing depth. Naive subsets typically showed greater estimated richness than memory subsets.

Comments on this clone: The antigen remains unidentified.

J was trimmed by 1 base and V by 4 bases; bases with no gene match: 11. The germline gives CDR1 SGHNT, CDR2 YYREEE (reference sequence). This CDR3 region has 17 residues. Only in-frame clones appear in the TCRdb table, and some are missing; sequencing was by immunoSEQ multiplex PCR. The sample contains approximately 82,000 clones, 50% to 70% of which appear only once. The chain recombines TRBV5-4 with TRBJ1-1, with 9 positions matching TRBD1. The sequencing input was memory CD8+ T cells sorted from blood. Subset noted: CD45RO+ cells pooled with CCR7-negative TemRA cells. This clonotype was obtained from a man aged 25 to 40 in good health. CDR3 protein: CASSVPGQGPGNTEAFF. Written as DNA, the CDR3 is TGTGCCAGCAGCGTACCGGGACAGGGCCCTGGGAACACTGAAGCTTTCTTT.